These T cell receptor beta chains were read from a single sample in a study of beta chain features in type 1 diabetes. TCRdb keeps only in-frame clones here, not all; method: immunoSEQ multiplex PCR. The sample comprises 350,000 to 450,000 clones, more than 12% of which are singletons, and under 0.02% rests with the top ten. Sequenced: naive CD4+ T cells from blood. Every receptor here comes from a woman aged 18-29 years in good health. The CDR3 runs from the conserved cysteine through the conserved F or W. The order of the fields is D gene, clone size, V gene, J gene, CDR3 length, CDR3 protein, CDR3 DNA. The D gene is left open where the match is weak. The size entry is marked missing in some rows and otherwise reads once, few, many or a size class.

>TRBD1|few|TRBV29-1|TRBJ2-7|11
CSVATGAEQYF
TGCAGCGTAGCTACAGGGGCCGAGCAGTACTTC
>TRBD2|-|TRBV5-4|TRBJ2-5|16
CASSFGPTSGRETQYF
TGTGCCAGCAGCTTTGGGCCGACCAGCGGGAGGGAGACCCAGTACTTC
>-|-|TRBV28|TRBJ2-1|12
CASTREPNGQFF
TGTGCCAGCACCCGGGAGCCGAACGGGCAGTTCTTC
>-|-|TRBV5-1|TRBJ2-7|13
CASSLSGNYEQYF
TGCGCCAGCAGTTTGTCGGGGAACTACGAGCAGTACTTC
>-|-|TRBV29-1|TRBJ2-3|14
CSVDIRGGADTQYF
TGCAGCGTTGATATAAGAGGAGGGGCAGATACGCAGTATTTT
>-|few|TRBV30|TRBJ1-3|15
CASREQRNSGNTIYF
TGTGCCTCCCGGGAGCAGCGAAACTCTGGAAACACCATATATTTT
>TRBD2|-|TRBV5-1|TRBJ2-1|16
CASSLLPSGTPNEQFF
TGCGCCAGCAGCTTGTTGCCTAGCGGGACCCCCAATGAGCAGTTCTTC
>-|few|TRBV6-5|TRBJ2-5|13
CASRETGQETQYF
TGTGCCAGCAGGGAGACCGGCCAAGAGACCCAGTACTTC
>TRBD2|-|TRBV18|TRBJ2-7|14
CASSTSGRAYEQYF
TGTGCCAGCTCGACTAGCGGGAGGGCCTACGAGCAGTACTTC
>-|few|TRBV19|TRBJ1-5|14
CASSTMTGNQPQHF
TGTGCCAGTAGCACTATGACCGGGAATCAGCCCCAGCATTTT
>TRBD2|few|TRBV5-1|TRBJ2-1|16
CASSWQPGTSGNEQFF
TGCGCCAGCAGCTGGCAGCCGGGGACTAGCGGGAATGAGCAGTTCTTC
>TRBD1|-|TRBV5-1|TRBJ2-5|14
CASSTGQGAETQYF
TGCGCCAGCAGCACGGGACAGGGGGCGGAGACCCAGTACTTC
>-|-|TRBV5-1|TRBJ2-3|16
CASSWPTGGLTDTQYF
TGCGCCAGCAGCTGGCCGACGGGGGGCCTCACAGATACGCAGTATTTT
>-|few|TRBV7-9|TRBJ2-7|15
CASSLSGWKSYEQYF
TGTGCCAGCAGCTTATCAGGGTGGAAGTCCTACGAGCAGTACTTC
>-|-|TRBV5-1|TRBJ2-3|14
CASSLYTGTDTQYF
TGCGCCAGCAGCTTGTATACAGGCACAGATACGCAGTATTTT
>-|few|TRBV4-3|TRBJ2-1|18
CASSHSPGVRGVVNEQFF
TGCGCCAGCAGCCACAGTCCCGGGGTCCGGGGAGTGGTAAATGAGCAGTTCTTC
>TRBD2|-|TRBV5-4|TRBJ2-1|18
CASSLVLRGLAGDDEQFF
TGTGCCAGCAGCTTGGTTCTACGGGGACTAGCGGGAGACGATGAGCAGTTCTTC
>-|-|TRBV7-2|TRBJ2-5|11
CASSLQETQYF
TGTGCCAGCAGCTTACAGGAGACCCAGTACTTC
>TRBD1|-|TRBV19|TRBJ1-2|13
CASSPTGGYGYTF
TGTGCCAGTAGTCCGACAGGGGGCTATGGCTACACCTTC
>TRBD1|few|TRBV30|TRBJ1-1|15
CAWSLTGHENTEAFF
TGTGCCTGGAGTTTGACAGGGCATGAGAACACTGAAGCTTTCTTT
>-|-|TRBV4-3|TRBJ1-2|15
CASSLELGRGYGYTF
TGCGCCAGCAGCCTTGAATTGGGCCGGGGCTATGGCTACACCTTC
>-|few|TRBV2|TRBJ1-3|13
CASSREFGNTIYF
TGTGCCAGCAGTCGGGAGTTTGGAAACACCATATATTTT
>-|-|TRBV30|TRBJ2-2|13
CAWSVWGRTELFF
TGTGCCTGGAGTGTATGGGGGCGAACTGAGCTGTTTTTT
>TRBD2|few|TRBV29-1|TRBJ2-5|15
CSVAGTSGVQETQYF
TGCAGCGTTGCCGGGACTAGCGGGGTCCAAGAGACCCAGTACTTC
>TRBD1|-|TRBV18|TRBJ2-7|14
CASSNGQGLGEQYF
TGTGCCAGCTCAAATGGACAGGGCTTGGGCGAGCAGTACTTC
>TRBD1|-|TRBV30|TRBJ1-2|12
CAWSTGVGGYTF
TGTGCCTGGAGTACAGGGGTTGGAGGCTACACCTTC
>-|few|TRBV7-8|TRBJ2-7|13
CASSPPPLLEQYF
TGTGCCAGCAGCCCTCCTCCCCTCCTCGAGCAGTACTTC
>TRBD1|-|TRBV13|TRBJ1-1|16
CASSLGQGILVTEAFF
TGTGCCAGCAGCCTCGGACAGGGGATTCTTGTCACTGAAGCTTTCTTT
>TRBD2|few|TRBV7-2|TRBJ2-7|18
CASSIGLAHVRLNDEQYF
TGTGCCAGCAGCATCGGACTAGCGCACGTACGACTGAACGACGAGCAGTACTTC
>-|-|TRBV27|TRBJ2-3|13
CASSSAPRPPQYF
TGTGCCAGCAGCTCTGCCCCTAGGCCCCCGCAGTATTTT
>-|-|TRBV7-2|TRBJ2-5|15
CASSLRVDNRETQYF
TGTGCCAGCAGCTTACGCGTCGATAACAGAGAGACCCAGTACTTC
>-|-|TRBV7-9|TRBJ2-7|12
CASSRSSYEQYF
TGTGCCAGCAGCCGGAGCTCCTACGAGCAGTACTTC
>-|-|TRBV7-9|TRBJ1-1|14
CASSLTGTNTEAFF
TGTGCCAGCAGCTTAACAGGGACGAACACTGAAGCTTTCTTT
>-|-|TRBV9|TRBJ1-1|14
CASSVHRADTEAFF
TGTGCCAGCAGCGTACACAGGGCGGACACTGAAGCTTTCTTT
>TRBD2|-|TRBV15|TRBJ2-7|15
CATSRAGGAVYEQYF
TGTGCCACCAGCAGAGCGGGGGGGGCTGTCTACGAGCAGTACTTC
>-|-|TRBV28|TRBJ2-3|11
CASSLTDTQYF
TGTGCCAGCAGCCTCACAGATACGCAGTATTTT
>-|-|TRBV2|TRBJ2-6|19
CASSVGWQGSLSGANVLTF
TGTGCCAGCAGTGTTGGGTGGCAGGGGAGTCTCTCTGGGGCCAACGTCCTGACTTTC
>-|few|TRBV1|TRBJ2-1|18
CTSSQAHAQGQQINEQFF
TGCACCAGCAGCCAAGCCCATGCACAGGGACAACAAATCAATGAGCAGTTCTTC
>TRBD2|few|TRBV30|TRBJ2-2|15
CAWSEGLALAGELFF
TGTGCCTGGAGTGAAGGACTAGCGTTGGCCGGGGAGCTGTTTTTT
>-|-|TRBV28|TRBJ2-7|11
CASSPSREQYF
TGTGCCAGCAGTCCTAGTCGAGAGCAGTACTTC
>TRBD1|few|TRBV6-5|TRBJ2-7|12
CASSRQGYEQYF
TGTGCCAGCAGTCGACAGGGCTACGAGCAGTACTTC
>-|few|TRBV28|TRBJ1-1|15
CASSPKTGMNTEAFF
TGTGCCAGCAGTCCGAAGACGGGGATGAACACTGAAGCTTTCTTT
>-|few|TRBV29-1|TRBJ1-5|14
CSVVLAGAGQPQHF
TGCAGCGTTGTGTTGGCAGGGGCCGGGCAGCCCCAGCATTTT
>-|-|TRBV5-6|TRBJ2-5|13
CASSLDPGETQYF
TGTGCCAGCAGCTTGGATCCGGGGGAGACCCAGTACTTC
>-|-|TRBV11-3|TRBJ2-7|14
CASSVDSKVREQYF
TGTGCCAGCAGCGTCGACAGTAAAGTGAGGGAGCAGTACTTC